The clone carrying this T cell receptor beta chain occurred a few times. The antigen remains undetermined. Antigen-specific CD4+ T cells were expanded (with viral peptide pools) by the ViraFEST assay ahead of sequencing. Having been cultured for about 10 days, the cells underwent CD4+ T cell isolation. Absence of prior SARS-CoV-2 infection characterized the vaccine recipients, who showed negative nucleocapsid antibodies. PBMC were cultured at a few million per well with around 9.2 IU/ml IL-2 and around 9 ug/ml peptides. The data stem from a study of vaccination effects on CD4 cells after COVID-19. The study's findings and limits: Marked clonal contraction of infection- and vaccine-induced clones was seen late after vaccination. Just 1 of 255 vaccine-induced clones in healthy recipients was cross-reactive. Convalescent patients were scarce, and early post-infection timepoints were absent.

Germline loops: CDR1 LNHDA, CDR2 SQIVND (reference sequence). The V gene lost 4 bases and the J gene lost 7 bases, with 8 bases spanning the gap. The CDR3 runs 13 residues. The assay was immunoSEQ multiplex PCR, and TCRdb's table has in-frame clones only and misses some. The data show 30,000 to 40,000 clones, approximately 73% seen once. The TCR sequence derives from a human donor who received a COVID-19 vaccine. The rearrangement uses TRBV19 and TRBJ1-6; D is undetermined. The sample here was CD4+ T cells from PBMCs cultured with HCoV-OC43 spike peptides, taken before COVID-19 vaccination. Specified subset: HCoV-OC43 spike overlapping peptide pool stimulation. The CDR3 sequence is CASSKGYNSPLHF. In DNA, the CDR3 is TGTGCCAGTAGTAAAGGGTACAATTCACCCCTCCACTTT.